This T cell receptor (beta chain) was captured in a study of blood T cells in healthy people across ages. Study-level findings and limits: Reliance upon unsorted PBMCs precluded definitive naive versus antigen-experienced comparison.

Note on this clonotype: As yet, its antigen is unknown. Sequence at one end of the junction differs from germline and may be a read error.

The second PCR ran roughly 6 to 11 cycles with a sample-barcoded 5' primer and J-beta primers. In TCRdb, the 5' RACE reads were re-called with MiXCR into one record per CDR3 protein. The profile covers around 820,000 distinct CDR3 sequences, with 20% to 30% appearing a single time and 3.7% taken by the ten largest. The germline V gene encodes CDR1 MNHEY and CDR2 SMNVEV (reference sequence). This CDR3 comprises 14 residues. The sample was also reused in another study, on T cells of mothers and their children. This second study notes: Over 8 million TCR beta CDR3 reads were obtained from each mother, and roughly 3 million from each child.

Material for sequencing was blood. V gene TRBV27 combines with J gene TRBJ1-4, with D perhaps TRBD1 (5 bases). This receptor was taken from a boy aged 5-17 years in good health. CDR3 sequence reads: CASSFWGNNERLFF. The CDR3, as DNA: TGTGCCAGCAGTTTCTGGGGGAATAATGAAAGACTGTTTTTT.